One T cell receptor (beta chain) is described in this entry. As yet, its antigen is unknown. Clones were sequenced by immunoSEQ multiplex PCR, and TCRdb holds only the in-frame ones, with some missing. The data hold roughly 200,000 clones, with about 92% observed a single time. The CDR3 extends over 15 amino acids. The germline V and J ends were trimmed by 5 bases and 7 bases, with 18 bases remaining between them. Germline V CDR1 and CDR2: MDHEN, SYDVKM. This entry is derived from a study of T cell responses to AZD1222 COVID-19 vaccine. The study, taken as a whole, reports: White British people made up most donors, females outnumbered males, and clonal diversity was possibly underestimated.

The V and J genes are TRBV28 and TRBJ1-5, with D perhaps TRBD1 (5 bases). The source of this sequence is an adult in good health. The source was peripheral blood, collected on day 0 of MenACWY control vaccination. The CDR3 loop is CASSLVGTALQPQHF. The CDR3 DNA is TGTGCCAGCAGTCTGGTGGGGACCGCCTTGCAGCCCCAGCATTTT.